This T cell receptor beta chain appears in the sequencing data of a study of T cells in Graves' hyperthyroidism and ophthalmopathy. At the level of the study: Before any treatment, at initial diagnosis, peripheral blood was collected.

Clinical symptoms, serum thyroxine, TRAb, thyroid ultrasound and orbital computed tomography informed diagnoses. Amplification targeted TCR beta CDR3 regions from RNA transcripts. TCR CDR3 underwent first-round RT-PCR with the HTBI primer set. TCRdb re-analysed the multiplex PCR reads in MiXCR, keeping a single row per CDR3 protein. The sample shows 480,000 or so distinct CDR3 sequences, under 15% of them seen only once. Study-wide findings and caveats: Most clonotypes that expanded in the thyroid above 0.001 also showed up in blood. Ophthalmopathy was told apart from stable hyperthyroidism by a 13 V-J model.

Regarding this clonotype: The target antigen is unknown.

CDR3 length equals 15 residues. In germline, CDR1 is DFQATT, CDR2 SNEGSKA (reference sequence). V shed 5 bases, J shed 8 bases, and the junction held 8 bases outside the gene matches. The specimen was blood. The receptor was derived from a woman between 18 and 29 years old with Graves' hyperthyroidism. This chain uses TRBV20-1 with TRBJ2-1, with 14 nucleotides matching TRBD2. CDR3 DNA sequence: TGCAGTGCTGGGGGGGGACTAGCGGGAGTGGATGAGCAGTTCTTC. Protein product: CSAGGGLAGVDEQFF.